Listed here are 9 T cell receptor beta chains from one sample, sequenced in a study of OX40 agonist ivuxolimab in advanced cancers. The data were produced by immunoSEQ multiplex PCR, yet TCRdb's version contains in-frame clones alone and is incomplete. The sample includes about 69,000 clones, approximately 87% seen only once; the top ten take 6.1%. This specimen was CD4+ or CD8+ T cells sorted from blood, taken in a trial of the OX40 agonist ivuxolimab. Receptor source: an adult with an advanced solid tumor such as melanoma, head and neck, liver or kidney cancer.

The chain is built from TRBV4-3 and TRBJ2-1, with D perhaps TRBD2 (6 bases). This CDR3 region has 14 residues. Looked up from germline, CDR1 is LGHNA and CDR2 is YSLEER. With 3 bases removed from V and 10 bases from J, the gap between germline ends came to 16 bases. The CDR3 DNA is TGCGCCAGCAGCCATGGAGGGGCCTGGGGGGAGCAGTTCTTC. Translation gives CASSHGGAWGEQFF.

The CDR3 spells CASSWQGYRFDEQYF. Here the CDR3 DNA reads TGTGCCAGCAGCTGGCAGGGGTATAGGTTCGACGAGCAGTACTTC. The chain couples TRBV7-6 to TRBJ2-7; tentatively, D is TRBD1 (6 bases). CDR1 SGHVS and CDR2 FNYEAQ come from the germline V gene. The CDR3 is 15 amino acids. The V end lost 4 bases, the J end lost 5 bases, and 18 bases lay between the germline ends.

This chain connects TRBV27 to TRBJ2-7, with 8 bases fitting TRBD2. Germline V lookup: CDR1 MNHEY, CDR2 SMNVEV (reference sequence). The CDR3 is made up of 15 amino acids. The V and J ends lost 5 bases and 0 bases, in that order; junction bases with no gene match: 6. In DNA form, the CDR3 reads TGTGCCAGCAGTCCGAGAGCGGGAGCCTCCTACGAGCAGTACTTC. Amino acids: CASSPRAGASYEQYF.

V is TRBV7-2 and J is TRBJ2-4; 11 positions agree with TRBD2. Germline V gives CDR1 SGHTA, CDR2 FQGNSA. The CDR3 has 17 residues. The V and J ends lost 0 bases and 7 bases, in that order; junction bases with no gene match: 8. The CDR3 DNA follows: TGTGCCAGCAGCTTAGCTCCGACTAGCGGGATCGGCAACATTCAGTACTTC. Protein: CASSLAPTSGIGNIQYF. Full variable domain (outside the CDR3, taken from reference TRBV7-2 and TRBJ2-4): GAGVSQSPSNKVTEKGKDVELRCDPISGHTALYWYRQSLGQGLEFLIYFQGNSAPDKSGLPSDRFSAERTGGSVSTLTIQRTQQEDSAVYLCASSLAPTSGIGNIQYFGAGTRLSVL.

The rearrangement uses TRBV7-9 and TRBJ1-2; TRBD1 might be the D (5 bases). Germline lookup yields CDR1 SEHNR and CDR2 FQNEAQ (reference sequence). CDR3 length equals 14 residues. Between the trimmed V and J ends, which lost 1 base and 8 bases, there was a span of 14 bases. This chain's CDR3 is CASSLEGRPGGYTF. CDR3 in DNA: TGTGCCAGCAGCTTAGAGGGGCGCCCGGGAGGCTACACCTTC.

This clone appeared a single time. The chain is built from TRBV19 and TRBJ1-2, with D possibly matching TRBD1 (5 bases). V was shortened by 6 bases and J by 3 bases, with 14 bases between the two germline ends. The CDR3 is 14 residues long. Germline V gene lookup returns CDR1 LNHDA and CDR2 SQIVND (reference sequence). The CDR3 is CASRDISDHYGYTF. DNA of the CDR3: TGTGCCAGTAGGGACATATCTGACCACTATGGCTACACCTTC.

The V and J genes are TRBV15 and TRBJ2-5; TRBD2 aligns across 10 bases. The germline CDR1 and CDR2 sequences are LNHNV and YYDKDF (reference sequence). This CDR3 contains 17 residues. Trimming cost V 0 bases and J 8 bases; bases outside gene matches: 12. CDR3 loop: CATSRDDFTSGAHTQYF. In DNA, the CDR3 is TGTGCCACCAGCAGAGATGATTTTACTAGCGGGGCTCACACCCAGTACTTC.

The rearrangement links TRBV7-3 to TRBJ2-1; 8 bases line up with TRBD2. Germline V gene sequence: CDR1 SGHTA, CDR2 FQGTGA. Trimming took 6 bases from V and 0 from J; bases not matched to a gene: 7. The CDR3 covers 16 residues. CDR3 in DNA: TGTGCCAGCAGTCATTTAGCGGGACCCTCCTACAATGAGCAGTTCTTC. It translates to CASSHLAGPSYNEQFF.

J is TRBJ1-2 and V is TRBV5-3; 8 nucleotides align to TRBD1. TRBV5-3 is given ORF status, its function remaining uncertain. This CDR3 is built from 14 residues. Losses at the gene ends were 0 bases for V and 4 bases for J; bases not matched to a gene: 2. CDR3 residues: CARSLAQGGYGYTF. As DNA, the CDR3 is TGTGCCAGAAGCTTGGCACAGGGGGGCTATGGCTACACCTTC.